This is a list of T cell receptor beta chains from one sample in a study of blood T cell repertoires in COVID-19. TCRdb's copy holds only in-frame clones and misses some; the assay was immunoSEQ multiplex PCR. The sample consists of 260,000 or so clones, 85% to 90% of them appearing once. The sequenced sample consisted of PBMCs or T cells enriched from blood (not recorded which). The receptors were gathered from a man aged 18-30 years who had recovered from COVID-19. Both conserved end residues are part of each CDR3. The D gene is left open where the match is weak. Clone sizes are given selectively: once, few, many, or a class where the clone is expanded.

j_call v_call clone_size d_call cdr3_aa cdr3_nt
TRBJ1-1 TRBV6-5 NA TRBD1 CASSYIRGREAFF TGTGCCAGCAGTTACATCAGGGGGCGAGAAGCTTTCTTT
TRBJ2-5 TRBV3-1/TRBV3-2 once TRBD2 CASSHPLWRGGWETQYF TGTGCCAGCAGCCACCCCCTTTGGCGGGGGGGCTGGGAGACCCAGTACTTC
TRBJ1-1 TRBV11-2 NA NA CASSLATQGSAEAFF TGTGCCAGCAGCTTAGCGACTCAGGGGTCCGCTGAAGCTTTCTTT
TRBJ2-7 TRBV4-1 few NA CASSQVDPGSYEQYF TGCGCCAGCAGCCAAGTGGATCCAGGATCCTACGAGCAGTACTTC
TRBJ2-1 TRBV3-1/TRBV3-2 NA NA CASSQVLAHNEQFF TGTGCCAGCAGCCAAGTCCTAGCGCACAATGAGCAGTTCTTC
TRBJ2-7 TRBV7-2 NA NA CASSLGAGNEQYF TGTGCCAGCAGCTTAGGGGCGGGGAACGAGCAGTACTTC
TRBJ2-1 TRBV24-1 NA TRBD2 CATSDPASGSYNEQFF TGTGCCACCAGTGATCCAGCTAGCGGGAGCTACAATGAGCAGTTCTTC
TRBJ2-7 TRBV11-2 NA TRBD1 CASSLPGTGLNEQYF TGTGCCAGCAGCTTACCCGGGACAGGGTTGAACGAGCAGTACTTC
TRBJ1-2 TRBV10-3 few TRBD1 CAIITPGQGGYTF TGTGCCATCATCACCCCGGGACAGGGGGGCTACACCTTC
TRBJ2-7 TRBV7-9 NA TRBD1 CASSFTGTGGNEQYF TGTGCCAGCAGTTTTACCGGGACAGGGGGGAACGAGCAGTACTTC
TRBJ2-5 TRBV10-3 NA TRBD2 CAISGRSLAGGQETQYF TGTGCCATCAGTGGCCGATCCCTAGCGGGGGGCCAAGAGACCCAGTACTTC
TRBJ2-7 TRBV7-9 NA TRBD1 CASSKIGTGSDEQYF TGTGCCAGCAGCAAGATCGGGACAGGGTCTGACGAGCAGTACTTC
TRBJ1-5 TRBV7-8 NA NA CASSLGHYQPQHF TGTGCCAGCAGCTTGGGACATTATCAGCCCCAGCATTTT
TRBJ2-7 TRBV19 NA NA CASSLSGFSYEQYF TGTGCCAGTAGCCTTTCAGGATTCTCCTACGAGCAGTACTTC
TRBJ2-7 TRBV7-9 NA TRBD1 CASSSTDRGLSYEQYF TGTGCCAGCAGCTCGACGGACAGGGGATTAAGCTACGAGCAGTACTTC
TRBJ1-1 TRBV5-4 few NA CASSLERGTEAFF TGTGCCAGCAGCTTGGAAAGGGGCACTGAAGCTTTCTTT
TRBJ2-7 TRBV7-6 NA NA CASSLGGGSYEQYF TGTGCCAGCAGCTTAGGTGGCGGATCCTACGAGCAGTACTTC
TRBJ1-1 TRBV30 NA NA CACSHRPGVATEAFF TGTGCCTGCTCCCACAGGCCGGGTGTAGCCACTGAAGCTTTCTTT
TRBJ1-1 TRBV28 NA NA CASSTTGVGTEAFF TGTGCCAGCAGTACGACGGGGGTCGGGACTGAAGCTTTCTTT
TRBJ1-2 TRBV5-1 NA NA CASSLGASVSYGYTF TGCGCCAGCAGCTTGGGGGCAAGTGTTAGCTATGGCTACACCTTC
TRBJ1-6 TRBV25-1 NA TRBD1 CASSEFGQGRNSPLHF TGTGCCAGCAGTGAATTCGGACAGGGACGGAATTCACCCCTCCACTTT
TRBJ1-2 TRBV4-1 NA NA CASSQEIRSNYGYTF TGCGCCAGCAGCCAAGAGATCAGATCTAACTATGGCTACACCTTC
TRBJ2-7 TRBV24-1 NA NA CATSDLYSEQYF TGTGCCACCAGTGATTTGTATTCCGAGCAGTACTTC
TRBJ1-5 TRBV4-1 NA TRBD1 CASSQGWTGLGSNQPQHF TGCGCCAGCAGCCAAGGCTGGACAGGGCTGGGCAGCAATCAGCCCCAGCATTTT
TRBJ1-1 TRBV29-1 NA TRBD1 CSVGGTGGFEAFF TGCAGCGTTGGCGGGACAGGGGGATTTGAAGCTTTCTTT
TRBJ1-1 TRBV11-3 NA NA CASSFSGGATEAFF TGTGCCAGCAGCTTCAGCGGGGGGGCCACTGAAGCTTTCTTT
TRBJ2-1 TRBV5-1 NA TRBD2 CASSLSGLAGVNKQFF TGCGCCAGCAGCTTGTCGGGACTAGCGGGAGTTAACAAGCAGTTCTTC
TRBJ1-1 TRBV20-1 NA TRBD1 CSASLQGALPEAFF TGCAGTGCTAGTTTACAGGGGGCGTTACCTGAAGCTTTCTTT
TRBJ2-6 TRBV27 few TRBD1 CASSPNRGQGSSGANVLTF TGTGCCAGCAGTCCGAACCGAGGACAGGGTAGCTCTGGGGCCAACGTCCTGACTTTC
TRBJ2-7 TRBV15 NA TRBD1 CATSRATGARNEQYF TGTGCCACCAGCAGAGCAACAGGGGCAAGGAACGAGCAGTACTTC
TRBJ1-2 TRBV7-8 NA TRBD1 CASSVDRGEYGYTF TGTGCCAGCAGCGTCGACAGGGGCGAATATGGCTACACCTTC
TRBJ2-4 TRBV28 NA NA CASSWQGAKNIQYF TGTGCCAGCAGTTGGCAGGGGGCCAAAAACATTCAGTACTTC
TRBJ2-1 TRBV11-3 NA TRBD2 CASSPSGINEQFF TGTGCCAGCAGTCCTAGCGGGATTAATGAGCAGTTCTTC
TRBJ2-7 TRBV12-5 NA TRBD2 CASGLARTSGSYEQYF TGTGCTAGTGGTTTGGCACGGACTAGCGGGAGTTACGAGCAGTACTTC
TRBJ2-2 TRBV5-8 NA TRBD2 CASSGGVHTGELFF TGTGCCAGCAGTGGGGGGGTACACACCGGGGAGCTGTTTTTT
TRBJ1-6 TRBV11-2 NA TRBD1 CASDRGLNSPLHF TGTGCCAGCGACAGGGGGCTTAATTCACCCCTCCACTTT
TRBJ2-5 TRBV18 NA NA CASSRSDPPATQYF TGTGCCAGCTCACGGAGTGACCCACCAGCGACCCAGTACTTC
TRBJ2-2 TRBV6-5 NA NA CASSSPGQNTGELFF TGTGCCAGCAGTTCCCCGGGACAAAACACCGGGGAGCTGTTTTTT
TRBJ1-3 TRBV9 NA NA CASSGRVGPGNTIYF TGTGCCAGCAGCGGGAGGGTAGGGCCTGGAAACACCATATATTTT
TRBJ1-1 TRBV18 NA NA CASSPRSKGMNTEAFF TGTGCCAGCTCACCACGATCCAAGGGGATGAACACTGAAGCTTTCTTT
TRBJ2-3 TRBV7-9 NA NA CASSLTGADTQYF TGTGCCAGCAGCTTGACGGGGGCAGATACGCAGTATTTT
TRBJ2-1 TRBV6-1 NA TRBD2 CASSEWGGSDYNEQFF TGTGCCAGCAGTGAATGGGGGGGTTCGGACTACAATGAGCAGTTCTTC